Below, 18 T cell receptor beta chains from the same sample are listed, as sequenced in a study of circulating tumor DNA in untreated peripheral T-cell lymphoma. Sequenced by immunoSEQ multiplex PCR; TCRdb stores in-frame clones only, minus some. This table has approximately 1,300 clones, roughly two thirds appearing once. Source material: cell-free DNA from blood serum. These receptors all come from a human donor with peripheral T-cell lymphoma.

The genes are TRBV7-9 and TRBJ2-3; 12 bases match TRBD2. V was clipped by 5 bases and J by 6 bases; unmatched bases: 9. This CDR3 is 16 amino acids long. CDR1 and CDR2 (germline): SEHNR, FQNEAQ (reference sequence). The CDR3 here is CASSELAGGSIDTQYF. The CDR3 bases are TGTGCCAGCAGCGAACTAGCGGGGGGAAGCATTGATACGCAGTATTTT.

V is TRBV11-3 and J is TRBJ2-3, with D uncertain. Trimming cost V 5 bases and J 5 bases, with 14 bases left between them. Germline CDR1 SGHNT, CDR2 YENEEA. The CDR3 spans 14 residues. CDR3 nucleotide sequence: TGTGCCAGCAGCCAGGACGGCATTGGAGATACGCAGTATTTT. This gives the protein CASSQDGIGDTQYF.

The chain carries TRBV2 and TRBJ2-7, with 11 bases matching TRBD1. Germline loops: CDR1 SNHLY, CDR2 FYNNEI. The V and J ends lost 8 bases and 2 bases, in that order; junction bases with no gene match: 8. The CDR3 has 15 residues. DNA of the CDR3: TGTGCCAGCGGGGGACAGGGGGAAAGTCCCTACGAGCAGTACTTC. Amino acid sequence: CASGGQGESPYEQYF.

J is TRBJ2-5 and V is TRBV5-1; 11 bases are a match to TRBD2. Germline V lookup: CDR1 SGHRS, CDR2 YFSETQ. V shed 1 base and J 1 base; nucleotides not matched to a gene: 12. CDR3 length: 19 amino acids. DNA of the CDR3: TGCGCCAGCAGCTTGACGAGGTTCTCCGGACTAGCGGGCCAAGAGACCCAGTACTTC. Its protein is CASSLTRFSGLAGQETQYF. Combining the CDR3 with reference TRBV5-1 and TRBJ2-5 gives the whole variable domain KAGVTQTPRYLIKTRGQQVTLSCSPISGHRSVSWYQQTPGQGLQFLFEYFSETQRNKGNFPGRFSGRQFSNSRSEMNVSTLELGDSALYLCASSLTRFSGLAGQETQYFGPGTRLLVL.

This clone is labeled as hyperexpanded (1% or more). V usage is TRBV5-1 and J usage is TRBJ2-1; possibly TRBD1 for D (6 bases). Germline loops: CDR1 SGHRS, CDR2 YFSETQ. The germline V and J ends were trimmed by 0 bases and 2 bases, with 6 bases remaining between them. The CDR3 has 14 residues. CDR3 protein: CASSLDRAYNEQFF. DNA for the CDR3: TGCGCCAGCAGCTTGGACAGGGCCTACAATGAGCAGTTCTTC.

The V and J genes are TRBV2 and TRBJ2-7; tentatively, D is TRBD1 (6 bases). Germline V CDR1 and CDR2: SNHLY, FYNNEI. Trimming took 7 bases from V and 0 from J, leaving 13 bases between them. The CDR3 covers 14 residues. The DNA for the CDR3 is TGTGCCAGCAAAACAGGGCCTAGCTCCTACGAGCAGTACTTC. As protein: CASKTGPSSYEQYF.

The chain links TRBV9 to TRBJ1-2, with TRBD1 identical over 7 bases. Germline trimming cut 0 bases from V and 7 bases from J; bases unmatched to any gene: 6. Germline lookup yields CDR1 SGDLS and CDR2 YYNGEE. This CDR3 spans 14 amino acids. In DNA, the CDR3 is TGTGCCAGCAGCGTAGATGGAGGGGGCAGTGGCTACACCTTC. Its translation is CASSVDGGGSGYTF.

V gene TRBV13 combines with J gene TRBJ2-3; 9 nucleotides agree with TRBD2. V dropped 3 bases and J dropped 8; count of bases not matched to a gene: 0. Germline V gene data show CDR1 as PRHDT and CDR2 as FYEKMQ (reference sequence). The CDR3 totals 12 residues. CDR3 coding DNA: TGTGCCAGCAGCTTTAGCGGGGGTACGCAGTATTTT. As protein: CASSFSGGTQYF.

V and J are TRBV4-1 and TRBJ2-7; TRBD1 aligns across 9 bases. The ends lost 4 bases at V and 4 bases at J; junction bases unmatched: 5. CDR1 is MGHRA and CDR2 is YSYEKL in the germline V gene. CDR3 size: 14 residues. For the CDR3, the DNA is TGCGCCAGCAGCCTACCGGGACAGGGTTACGAGCAGTACTTC. This encodes CASSLPGQGYEQYF.

V and J are TRBV5-1 and TRBJ2-3; D is unresolved. Per germline, CDR1 SGHRS and CDR2 YFSETQ. This CDR3 comprises 14 residues. V was shortened by 4 bases and J by 1 base, with 10 bases between the two germline ends. Written as DNA, the CDR3 is TGCGCCAGCAGCCTGGTGTATGGCACAGATACGCAGTATTTT. This gives the protein CASSLVYGTDTQYF.

This clone has only a few counts. The chain couples TRBV5-1 to TRBJ1-4; 9 nucleotides align to TRBD1. V shed 0 bases and J 7 bases; nucleotides not matched to a gene: 4. Germline CDR1 is SGHRS and CDR2 is YFSETQ. The CDR3 is 15 amino acids. The CDR3 sequence: CASSLGDRAVEKLFF. The DNA of the CDR3 is TGCGCCAGCAGCTTGGGGGACAGGGCAGTTGAAAAACTGTTTTTT.

V and J are TRBV7-2 and TRBJ2-1, with 8 nucleotides matching TRBD2. The junction had 8 bases not matched to a gene; V was cut back by 11 bases and J by 5 bases. The germline CDR1 and CDR2 sequences are SGHTA and FQGNSA. The CDR3 contains 13 residues. As DNA, the CDR3 is TGTGCCGTGAGGGCGGGGGGTCACAATGAGCAGTTCTTC. It yields the protein CAVRAGGHNEQFF. The variable domain in full, with the rest retrieved from reference TRBV7-2 and TRBJ2-1, is GAGVSQSPSNKVTEKGKDVELRCDPISGHTALYWYRQSLGQGLEFLIYFQGNSAPDKSGLPSDRFSAERTGGSVSTLTIQRTQQEDSAVYLCAVRAGGHNEQFFGPGTRLTVL.

The rearrangement uses TRBV19 and TRBJ1-1; 9 bases align to TRBD1. Germline CDR1 and CDR2: LNHDA and SQIVND (reference sequence). V trimming: 5 bases; J trimming: 6 bases; junction bases outside the gene matches: 7. The CDR3 spans 14 residues. The CDR3 spells CASSPRDRVAEAFF. CDR3 bases: TGTGCCAGTAGTCCTCGGGACAGGGTCGCTGAAGCTTTCTTT.

The chain links TRBV28 to TRBJ2-7; 7 bases are shared with TRBD1. The J segment lost 2 bases and the V segment lost 3 bases, leaving 7 bases of the junction unmatched. CDR3 length equals 15 residues. Germline CDR1 reads MDHEN; CDR2 reads SYDVKM. The CDR3 DNA is TGTGCCAGCAGTTTCACGGGGACAGCGGCCTACGAGCAGTACTTC. This encodes CASSFTGTAAYEQYF.

J is TRBJ2-7 and V is TRBV19, with TRBD2 matching 7 bases. The CDR3 spans 13 residues. Trimming cost V 5 bases and J 2 bases; bases outside gene matches: 3. In germline, CDR1 is LNHDA, CDR2 SQIVND (reference sequence). DNA of the CDR3: TGTGCCAGTAGTGACGGGGGGACCTACGAGCAGTACTTC. Translated: CASSDGGTYEQYF.

This clone was found a few times. CDR3 sequence reads: CASSQGLAGALTYNEQFF. The CDR3 nucleotides read TGCGCCAGCAGCCAAGGACTAGCGGGGGCCTTAACCTACAATGAGCAGTTCTTC. The chain is built from TRBV4-1 and TRBJ2-1, with 12 bases aligning to TRBD2. Germline lookup yields CDR1 MGHRA and CDR2 YSYEKL. Trimming cost V 1 base and J 2 bases; bases outside gene matches: 6. The CDR3 length is 18 residues.

The rearrangement links TRBV5-4 to TRBJ2-1, with D uncertain. Germline lookup yields CDR1 SGHNT and CDR2 YYREEE (reference sequence). This CDR3 contains 17 residues. The ends were cut back, 2 bases at V and 4 bases at J, with 19 bases in the middle. In nucleotides, the CDR3 is TGTGCCAGCAGCTTCACGGTTGTCCCGGACCTATACAATGAGCAGTTCTTC. It specifies CASSFTVVPDLYNEQFF.

The chain joins TRBV4-1 to TRBJ2-7, with 11 nucleotides matching TRBD1. Trimming cost V 1 base and J 6 bases; bases outside gene matches: 11. Germline values: CDR1 MGHRA, CDR2 YSYEKL. The CDR3 sequence is 17 residues long. CDR3 region: CASSQVAGTGGLREQYF. For the CDR3, the DNA is TGCGCCAGCAGCCAAGTGGCTGGGACAGGGGGTCTTCGCGAGCAGTACTTC.